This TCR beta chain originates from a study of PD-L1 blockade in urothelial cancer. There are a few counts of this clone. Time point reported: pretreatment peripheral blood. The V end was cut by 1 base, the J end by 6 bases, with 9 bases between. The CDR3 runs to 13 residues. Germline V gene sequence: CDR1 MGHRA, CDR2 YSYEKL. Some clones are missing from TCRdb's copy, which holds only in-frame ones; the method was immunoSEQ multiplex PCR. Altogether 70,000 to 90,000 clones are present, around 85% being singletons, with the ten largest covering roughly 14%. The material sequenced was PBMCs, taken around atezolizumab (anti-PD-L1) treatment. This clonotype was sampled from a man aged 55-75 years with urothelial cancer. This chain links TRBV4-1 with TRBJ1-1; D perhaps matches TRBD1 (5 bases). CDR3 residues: CASSQGTSPEAFF. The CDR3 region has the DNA TGCGCCAGCAGCCAAGGGACATCCCCTGAAGCTTTCTTT.